This record covers a single TCR beta chain. What it binds is not known. The data derive from a study of a mutant IDH1 vaccine in newly diagnosed glioma. The wider study: Eight vaccinations went to patients in weeks 1, 3, 5, 7, 11, 15, 19, 23. Most patients had received both radiotherapy and temozolomide, the prior options being radiotherapy, temozolomide, or both. Study-wide points: Vaccine-induced responses were seen in about 95% of patients, spanning several MHC alleles.

Sample time point: week 11, during vaccination. Vaccinated patients received 300 ug of mutant IDH1 20-mer peptide per dose, with topical imiquimod. Each astrocytoma in the donors was new, WHO grade 3 or 4, IDH1-mutant and ATRX-lost. This CDR3 has 15 amino acids. CDR1 is LGHNA and CDR2 is YNFKEQ in the germline V gene. Trimming removed 0 bases from V and 8 bases from J, with 16 bases in between. Clones were read by immunoSEQ multiplex PCR, and TCRdb kept only the in-frame ones, dropping some. The data contain some 52,000 clones, around nine tenths of them singletons. This specimen consisted of PBMCs, obtained from a glioma patient whose treatment included an IDH1 peptide vaccine. This clonotype was sampled from a man in his forties or fifties with glioma. The chain employs TRBV4-2 and TRBJ1-2; tentatively, D is TRBD1 (5 bases). DNA of the CDR3: TGTGCCAGCAGCCAAGATCCCCGGGGGGGTAACGGCTACACCTTC. Its protein is CASSQDPRGGNGYTF.